The rows below give T cell receptor beta chains drawn from one sample of a study of lymphopenia after photon versus proton radiotherapy. TCRdb's table, derived via immunoSEQ multiplex PCR, lists solely in-frame clones and lacks some. This table holds approximately 66,000 clones, approximately 83% found once. The sequencing used peripheral blood, collected from a patient treated with photon-based radiotherapy. The source is a man between 40 and 49 years old with gastric cancer. CDR3s include the opening cysteine and the closing phenylalanine or tryptophan. The order of the fields is V gene, J gene, D gene, clone size, CDR3 length, CDR3 DNA, CDR3 protein. The D gene is left open where the match is weak. Size tells how often a clone was seen (once, few, many) or the class of an expanded clone, and some rows leave it out.

TRBV7-3,TRBJ2-1,NA,NA,15,TGTGCCAGCAGCTTAAGTGGGGGGCTCAACAATGAGCAGTTCTTC,CASSLSGGLNNEQFF
TRBV18,TRBJ2-7,NA,NA,16,TGTGCCAGCTCACTCTCTCGTAGGGGGGGCTCCTACGAGCAGTACTTC,CASSLSRRGGSYEQYF
TRBV4-1,TRBJ1-5,NA,NA,14,TGCGCCAGCAGCCAAGTTGCACAGAATCAGCCCCAGCATTTT,CASSQVAQNQPQHF
TRBV9,TRBJ2-2,NA,NA,17,TGTGCCAGCAGCGTAGAGGGCGGACAGACGAACACCGGGGAGCTGTTTTTT,CASSVEGGQTNTGELFF
TRBV13,TRBJ2-7,TRBD1,NA,15,TGTGCCAGCAGCCCACAGGGGGTCTCCTTCTACGAGCAGTACTTC,CASSPQGVSFYEQYF
TRBV5-6,TRBJ1-1,NA,NA,12,TGTGCCAGCAGCTTGGGGGACACTGAAGCTTTCTTT,CASSLGDTEAFF
TRBV5-1,TRBJ2-3,NA,NA,14,TGCGCCAGCAGCTTGGGGCAGGAACAAGATACGCAGTATTTT,CASSLGQEQDTQYF
TRBV11-2,TRBJ1-1,NA,NA,13,TGTGCCAGCAGCTTAAAGTTGGGGACTGAAGCTTTCTTT,CASSLKLGTEAFF
TRBV9,TRBJ1-6,TRBD1,once,15,TGTGCCAGCAGCCCCGGGACAGGAGCTAATTCACCCCTCCACTTT,CASSPGTGANSPLHF
TRBV9,TRBJ1-2,NA,once,11,TGTGCCAGCAGCTCCAGGTGGGGCTACACCTTC,CASSSRWGYTF
TRBV7-2,TRBJ1-5,NA,NA,15,TGTGCCAGCAGCTTAGTTGGGGGGAACAATCAGCCCCAGCATTTT,CASSLVGGNNQPQHF
TRBV19,TRBJ1-5,NA,once,17,TGTGCCAGTAATCAGGGAACCGGGACAAATAGCAATCAGCCCCAGCATTTT,CASNQGTGTNSNQPQHF
TRBV7-6,TRBJ2-3,TRBD2,NA,17,TGTGCCAGCAGCTTAGAGACCTCTAGCGGGCCGGCGGGTACGCAGTATTTT,CASSLETSSGPAGTQYF
TRBV10-3,TRBJ2-2,TRBD1,NA,13,TGTGCCATCAGTACAGGGGGCACCGGGGAGCTGTTTTTT,CAISTGGTGELFF
TRBV10-3,TRBJ1-3,NA,NA,15,TGTGCCATCAGTGAGTCATCAGGGAATGGAAACACCATATATTTT,CAISESSGNGNTIYF
TRBV5-1,TRBJ2-2,NA,NA,15,TGCGCCAGCAGCCCCTGGGACACAGGGACCGGGGAGCTGTTTTTT,CASSPWDTGTGELFF
TRBV12-5,TRBJ2-5,TRBD1,NA,16,TGTGCTAGTGGTTCCCCGGGACAGGGAGGGCACGAGACCCAGTACTTC,CASGSPGQGGHETQYF
TRBV11-2,TRBJ2-3,NA,NA,15,TGTGCCAGCAGCTTAGAGTTCCAGGCAACAGATACGCAGTATTTT,CASSLEFQATDTQYF
TRBV7-8,TRBJ2-7,TRBD1,NA,14,TGTGCCAGCAGCCTCCGGGACAGCGCCTACGAGCAGTACTTC,CASSLRDSAYEQYF
TRBV30,TRBJ1-1,NA,NA,10,TGTGCCTGGAGTGAAACTGAAGCTTTCTTT,CAWSETEAFF
TRBV6-1,TRBJ1-6,TRBD1,NA,16,TGTGCCAGCAGTGAGCGGGGGACAGATATAAATTCACCCCTCCACTTT,CASSERGTDINSPLHF
TRBV7-2,TRBJ2-7,NA,NA,14,TGTGCCAGCAGCTCATACGGGACCTCCTACGAGCAGTACTTC,CASSSYGTSYEQYF
TRBV7-9,TRBJ1-5,NA,NA,14,TGTGCCAGCAGCTCCCTCAAGTCGAATCAGCCCCAGCATTTT,CASSSLKSNQPQHF
TRBV6-1,TRBJ2-2,NA,NA,13,TGTGCCAGCAGTGAAAGAAGCGGCGGGGAGCTGTTTTTT,CASSERSGGELFF
TRBV9,TRBJ2-1,TRBD2,NA,16,TGTGCCAGCAGCGTAGGCGGGGGGGTGTACTACAATGAGCAGTTCTTC,CASSVGGGVYYNEQFF
TRBV7-3,TRBJ2-5,NA,NA,14,TGTGCCAGCAGCCCGGGGGGCATGGGAGAGACCCAGTACTTC,CASSPGGMGETQYF
TRBV13,TRBJ2-5,NA,NA,16,TGTGCCAGCAGCCCCTCTGATCCCGGAGGTCAGGAGACCCAGTACTTC,CASSPSDPGGQETQYF
TRBV6-1,TRBJ1-4,TRBD1,NA,15,TGTGCCAGCAGGCCGGACAGGGCAACTAATGAAAAACTGTTTTTT,CASRPDRATNEKLFF
TRBV5-5,TRBJ2-7,NA,once,16,TGTGCCAGCAGCTTGGAGGGGTCAGTAACAACCTACGAGCAGTACTTC,CASSLEGSVTTYEQYF
TRBV7-6,TRBJ2-7,TRBD1,NA,14,TGTGCCAGCAGCTCAGGACAGGGCGCCTACGAGCAGTACTTC,CASSSGQGAYEQYF
TRBV18,TRBJ1-2,NA,NA,15,TGTGCCAGCTCACCACCGAATGAACGGCTCTATGGCTACACCTTC,CASSPPNERLYGYTF
TRBV18,TRBJ2-5,TRBD2,NA,17,TGTGCCAGCTCAAGTAGCGGCGGACTAGCGGACCAAGAGACCCAGTACTTC,CASSSSGGLADQETQYF
TRBV9,TRBJ1-1,NA,NA,13,TGTGCCAGCAGCGTAGACTGGAAGAGTGAAGCTTTCTTT,CASSVDWKSEAFF
TRBV9,TRBJ1-1,NA,NA,14,TGTGCCAGCAGCGTAGTGGGAAAGATCACTGAAGCTTTCTTT,CASSVVGKITEAFF
TRBV18,TRBJ1-5,TRBD1,NA,15,TGTGCCAGCTCACCGGGGACAGGGGTGGCTCAGCCCCAGCATTTT,CASSPGTGVAQPQHF
TRBV10-3,TRBJ1-2,TRBD1,NA,13,TGTGCCATCAGTGTGGGACAGGGACGTGGCTACACCTTC,CAISVGQGRGYTF
TRBV5-1,TRBJ2-1,NA,NA,15,TGCGCCAGCAGCCGGCCCGGCAGGGGGGGCAATGAGCAGTTCTTC,CASSRPGRGGNEQFF
TRBV5-1,TRBJ2-5,NA,NA,15,TGCGCCAGCAGCTTAGGGTCCGGGGGCCCTGAGACCCAGTACTTC,CASSLGSGGPETQYF
TRBV30,TRBJ2-7,NA,NA,12,TGTGCCTGGAATGTGCCCGGCGGAGAGCAGTACTTC,CAWNVPGGEQYF
TRBV6-4,TRBJ2-2,NA,once,14,TGTGCCAGCGGCGGGACAGAGAACACCGGGGAGCTGTTTTTT,CASGGTENTGELFF
TRBV7-7,TRBJ2-2,TRBD2,NA,15,TGTGCCAGCAGCCCCGGGACTAGCGGGGGAGGGGAGCTGTTTTTT,CASSPGTSGGGELFF
TRBV5-1,TRBJ2-1,NA,NA,16,TGCGCCAGCAGCGGATCCCAGGGATCGTCCTACAATGAGCAGTTCTTC,CASSGSQGSSYNEQFF
TRBV7-9,TRBJ1-1,TRBD1,NA,14,TGTGCCAGCAGTCCCGGGACAGGGGTCACTGAAGCTTTCTTT,CASSPGTGVTEAFF
TRBV4-1,TRBJ1-4,NA,NA,14,TGCGCCAGCAGCCAAGTCCAGGGAAATGAAAAACTGTTTTTT,CASSQVQGNEKLFF
TRBV10-3,TRBJ1-2,TRBD1,few,15,TGTGCCATCAGTGCTCCGGGACAGGGGGACTATGGCTACACCTTC,CAISAPGQGDYGYTF